This T cell receptor (beta chain) originates from a study of memory CD4+ T cells and cytomegalovirus serostatus. Study information: Healthy Belgian adult donors included 9 or 10 CMV-positive and some 24 CMV-negative people. General study points: The CMV-associated TCR signature appears largely within the CD4+ memory repertoire. A US-trained random forest predicted CMV serostatus with median AUC around 0.9.

Using immunoSEQ multiplex PCR, the repertoire was profiled, and TCRdb retains in-frame clones only, with some absent. Of 45,000 to 65,000 clones in the sample, around 78% were seen once. In the case of this clone: Its antigen is as yet unknown.

Deletions cut 3 bases from V and 5 bases from J, with 17 bases between. Germline-derived CDR1 and CDR2 are SGHRS and YFSETQ. CDR3 length: 15 amino acids. The sort gate was single viable CD3+CD4+CD8-CD45RO+ cells for memory CD4+ T cells. This clonotype originated in an adult in good health and CMV-seronegative. J is TRBJ1-2 and V is TRBV5-1; D possibly corresponds to TRBD1 (5 bases). The sequenced sample consisted of memory CD4+ T cells from blood. This CDR3 is CASSSPIGETYGYTF. The CDR3 region has the DNA TGCGCCAGCAGCTCCCCGATAGGGGAGACATATGGCTACACCTTC.